This T cell receptor (beta chain) was sequenced in a study of blood T cell repertoires in COVID-19. Across the whole study: Acute and convalescent COVID-19 samples came from the United States, Italy and Spain. From T cells, B-cell-depleted T cells, or PBMCs came the material, which was cDNA or gDNA.

The CDR3 sequence is 11 residues long. Germline assignment: CDR1 SGHAT and CDR2 FQNNGV. V lost 4 bases and J 6 bases, leaving 7 bases between the germline ends. This clone has just one count. Original methodology: Amplified reference gene primers provided the basis for estimating nucleated cell counts. Repertoires were generated with immunoSEQ multiplex PCR, while TCRdb's copy carries only in-frame clones and drops some. Clone size and the V and J calls come from that table; the DNA yielded D and trimming. The sample has about 190,000 clones; approximately 90% are singletons. The specimen sequenced was peripheral blood. The clonotype was recovered from a woman aged 30 to 39 with acute or convalescent COVID-19. The chain has TRBV11-2 and TRBJ2-7; weak D call: TRBD1 (5 bases). The CDR3 nucleotides read TGTGCCAGCAGCTCTAGGGGCGAGCAGTACTTC. It is translated as CASSSRGEQYF.